Following are 20 T cell receptor beta chains from one sample sequenced in a study of T cells in Graves' hyperthyroidism and ophthalmopathy. Amplification targeted TCR beta CDR3 regions from RNA transcripts. The HTBI primer set served for first-round RT-PCR of the TCR CDR3. TCRdb processed the multiplex PCR reads anew with MiXCR; each CDR3 protein has one entry. The sample yields roughly 350,000 distinct CDR3 sequences, approximately 14% seen once. The sample was blood. Every receptor here comes from a woman aged 25 to 45 with Graves' ophthalmopathy.

The sample holds many counts of this clonotype. CDR3 sequence (DNA): TGCGCCAGCAGCTCCTTTCTCGGTAGCGGGGGATACAATGAGCAGTTCTTC. This gives the protein CASSSFLGSGGYNEQFF. The genes are TRBV5-1 and TRBJ2-1, with 9 positions matching TRBD2. The CDR3 sequence is 17 residues long. The germline V gene has CDR1 SGHRS and CDR2 YFSETQ. J was trimmed by 4 bases and V by 3 bases; bases with no gene match: 11.

This clonotype was seen a handful of times. This chain uses TRBV15 with TRBJ2-2, with D possibly TRBD1 on 5 matching bases. This CDR3 has 16 amino acids. Trimming pared 1 base from V and 0 bases from J, leaving 9 bases between. The germline V gene has CDR1 LNHNV and CDR2 YYDKDF (reference sequence). CDR3 amino acids: CATSRVKGPNTGELFF. The CDR3 coding sequence is TGTGCCACCAGCAGAGTTAAGGGGCCGAACACCGGGGAGCTGTTTTTT.

The chain has TRBV11-2 and TRBJ2-7, with 8 nucleotides matching TRBD1. This CDR3 has 15 amino acids. With V trimmed by 6 bases and J by 4 bases, 11 bases remained unmatched. Germline V gene sequence: CDR1 SGHAT, CDR2 FQNNGV. Here the CDR3 DNA reads TGTGCCAGCAGGTTTCCGGGCAGGGGGCTGTACGAGCAGTACTTC. Protein: CASRFPGRGLYEQYF.

This clonotype was recorded at least ten times. The chain links TRBV12-3 or TRBV12-4 to TRBJ1-2; D possibly corresponds to TRBD1 (6 bases). Trimming removed 2 bases from V and 0 bases from J, with 13 bases in between. There are 16 residues in the CDR3. The CDR3 region is CASSLRDTYANYGYTF. DNA of the CDR3: TGTGCCAGCAGTTTAAGGGACACCTACGCTAACTATGGCTACACCTTC.

V gene TRBV5-4 combines with J gene TRBJ2-6; 7 nucleotides match TRBD2. Germline V gene sequence: CDR1 SGHNT, CDR2 YYREEE (reference sequence). V was clipped by 6 bases and J by 2 bases; unmatched bases: 11. CDR3 size: 17 residues. The CDR3 DNA follows: TGTGCCAGCATCAAGCATGGGGGGGATCCTGGGGCCAACGTCCTGACTTTC. It specifies CASIKHGGDPGANVLTF.

This clonotype was counted at least ten times. CDR3: CASSSGGPYQETQYF. The CDR3 DNA is TGTGCCAGCAGTTCAGGCGGACCATACCAAGAGACCCAGTACTTC. The chain combines TRBV12-3 or TRBV12-4 with TRBJ2-5; D uncertain. The CDR3 is 15 amino acids. The V and J ends lost 4 bases and 0 bases respectively, with 12 bases between them.

This clonotype came up many times. The V gene is TRBV18, the J gene TRBJ1-2; a weak D match, TRBD1 (6 bases). Trimming shortened V by 3 bases and J by 6 bases, and 17 bases separated the two germline ends. Germline loops: CDR1 KGHSH, CDR2 LQKENI. This CDR3 spans 15 amino acids. Here the CDR3 DNA reads TGTGCCAGCTCACCTGCATGGGGGGCTGGCGATGGCTACACCTTC. It codes for CASSPAWGAGDGYTF.

The V call is TRBV11-2, the J call TRBJ2-1; a possible D gene is TRBD1 (6 bases). Germline assignment: CDR1 SGHAT and CDR2 FQNNGV. V was pared by 5 bases and J by 7 bases, with 21 bases between. The CDR3 covers 16 residues. The CDR3 DNA reads as TGTGCCAGCAGCCTTCCGGAAGCGGCAGGGGCTAATGAGCAGTTCTTC. As protein: CASSLPEAAGANEQFF.

In this sample, this clonotype turned up many times. CDR3: CASSIKDNEQFF. The CDR3 DNA reads TGTGCCAGCTCCATTAAGGACAATGAGCAGTTCTTC. The genes are TRBV18 and TRBJ2-1, with D unclear. The ends were cut back, 6 bases at V and 5 bases at J, with 8 bases in the middle. The V gene's germline CDR1 is KGHSH and CDR2 LQKENI. The CDR3 spans 12 residues.

This clonotype was seen at least ten times. The chain carries TRBV5-1 and TRBJ2-2; D gene ambiguous. CDR1 is SGHRS, CDR2 YFSETQ, per germline. The CDR3 covers 16 residues. The V end lost 4 bases, the J end lost 4 bases, and 17 bases lay between the germline ends. This CDR3 is CASSMAVTRGTGELFF. Written as DNA, the CDR3 is TGCGCCAGCAGCATGGCCGTAACGCGTGGCACCGGGGAGCTGTTTTTT.

Many counts were recorded for this clonotype. The chain is built from TRBV27 and TRBJ2-1; TRBD1 or TRBD2 may be the D gene (5 bases each). From germline, CDR1 is MNHEY and CDR2 SMNVEV (reference sequence). V dropped 6 bases and J dropped 10 bases, with 19 bases sitting between them. CDR3 length: 14 residues. The DNA of the CDR3 is TGTGCCAGCAGCCCCGGGACCGGGTTCTGGGAGCAGTTCTTC. As protein: CASSPGTGFWEQFF.

The V and J genes are TRBV11-1 and TRBJ1-1; no definite D call. The CDR3 sequence is 13 residues long. Trimming took off 3 bases at V and 5 bases at J, with 10 bases between the two ends. The V gene's germline CDR1 is SGHAT and CDR2 FQDESV (reference sequence). CDR3 loop: CASSFESRTEAFF. Written as DNA, the CDR3 is TGTGCCAGCAGCTTTGAGAGTCGGACTGAAGCTTTCTTT.

This clonotype came up many times. V gene TRBV20-1 combines with J gene TRBJ2-1; 11 bases are a match to TRBD2. Germline CDR1 and CDR2: DFQATT and SNEGSKA (reference sequence). V dropped 3 bases and J dropped 4; count of bases not matched to a gene: 2. The length of the CDR3 is 14 residues. CDR3 coding DNA: TGCAGTGCTAGTACTAGCGGGGGTTACAATGAGCAGTTCTTC. It specifies CSASTSGGYNEQFF.

The table lists this clonotype with many counts. CDR3 amino acids: CASSWDSQNSPLHF. The DNA for the CDR3 is TGTGCCAGCAGCTGGGACAGTCAGAATTCACCCCTCCACTTT. The rearrangement links TRBV2 to TRBJ1-6, with 7 bases aligning to TRBD1. Germline lookup yields CDR1 SNHLY and CDR2 FYNNEI. This CDR3 has 14 residues. V gave up 6 bases and J gave up 7 bases; unmatched junction bases: 6.

For this clonotype: A much larger clone lies a single base off, so this may be a read error. The rearrangement links TRBV6-6 to TRBJ1-6, with a tentative D call TRBD1 (6 bases). Germline V CDR1 and CDR2: MNHNY, SVGAGI (reference sequence). Trimming stripped 0 bases from V and 4 bases from J, with 16 bases between. The CDR3 is 18 residues long. CDR3 bases: TGTGCCAGCAGTTACTCCCTCTGGGACATGGGGTATAATTCACCCCTCCACTTT. It encodes CASSYSLWDMGYNSPLHF.

The chain is built from TRBV7-9 and TRBJ2-2, with 7 positions matching TRBD1. The CDR3 spans 16 residues. Germline loops: CDR1 SEHNR, CDR2 FQNEAQ (reference sequence). V gave up 5 bases and J gave up 3 bases; unmatched junction bases: 9. The CDR3 coding sequence is TGTGCCAGCAGCCCAAATCAGGGGGTGCACACCGGGGAGCTGTTTTTT. This gives the protein CASSPNQGVHTGELFF.

The chain employs TRBV7-9 and TRBJ2-4; D possibly uses TRBD1 or TRBD2 (5 bases each). This CDR3 is built from 16 residues. With 5 bases removed from V and 0 bases from J, the gap between germline ends came to 14 bases. Per germline, CDR1 SEHNR and CDR2 FQNEAQ (reference sequence). The CDR3 DNA sequence: TGTGCCAGCAGCCCCGGGGCAGTACTAGCCAAAAACATTCAGTACTTC. Its protein is CASSPGAVLAKNIQYF.

The chain employs TRBV6-1 and TRBJ1-6; the D gene is possibly TRBD1 (6 bases). The V end lost 3 bases, the J end lost 7 bases, and 13 bases lay between the germline ends. Germline CDR1 reads MNHNS; CDR2 reads SASEGT. This CDR3 region has 15 residues. The CDR3: CASSELEGGNSPLHF. Written as DNA, the CDR3 is TGTGCCAGCAGTGAGCTAGAAGGGGGAAATTCACCCCTCCACTTT.

This clonotype has ten or more counts. J is TRBJ1-1 and V is TRBV20-1; TRBD1 might be the D (6 bases). The CDR3 has 11 amino acids. Germline CDR1 is DFQATT and CDR2 is SNEGSKA (reference sequence). CDR3 nucleotides: TGCTTGACCACAGGGAGCGTGGAAGCTTTCTTT. It encodes CLTTGSVEAFF.

This clonotype has at least ten counts. V gene TRBV28 combines with J gene TRBJ1-5; D ambiguous. Trimming removed 3 bases at V and 2 bases at J, with 11 bases between. CDR3 length: 15 amino acids. Germline values: CDR1 MDHEN, CDR2 SYDVKM. DNA of the CDR3: TGTGCCAGCAGTTTTAGTTCCACGGGCAATCAGCCCCAGCATTTT. Its protein is CASSFSSTGNQPQHF.